A selection of T cell receptor beta chains follows, all from one sample in a study of T-cell memory formation after mild COVID-19. TCRdb itself ran the 5' RACE reads through MiXCR, one entry per CDR3 protein. The table lists 350,000 to 450,000 distinct CDR3 sequences, roughly 20% of them singletons, with around 9.2% in the top ten. Material for sequencing was PBMCs or a T cell subset sorted from them (not recorded which). These receptors were collected from an adult woman who had mild COVID-19 (a few samples of this study predate the infection). Cell type and time point are not known. Each CDR3 is given with its conserved first and last residue. D genes are given only for firm matches. Part of the rows lack a size; the others show once, few, many or a class for expanded clones.

clone_size	v_call	j_call	d_call	cdr3_nt	cdr3_aa
NA	TRBV5-1	TRBJ1-1	NA	TGCGCCAGCAGCCGGGAGGGATTCCACACTGAAGCTTTCTTT	CASSREGFHTEAFF
once	TRBV6-5	TRBJ2-1	NA	TGTGCCAGCAGTTACTTCGGGCTACTCGAAGAGCAGTTCTTC	CASSYFGLLEEQFF
few	TRBV7-8	TRBJ2-7	NA	TGTGCCAGCAGCAGGAACCGGGACACAACCTACGAGCAGTACTTC	CASSRNRDTTYEQYF
NA	TRBV3-1	TRBJ1-1	NA	TGTGCCAGCAGCCAAGAAGGATGGACCACTGAAGCTTTCTTT	CASSQEGWTTEAFF
NA	TRBV4-1	TRBJ2-1	TRBD2	TGCGCCAGCAGCCAAGGCGTTACTAGCGGCACACTTCCCTACAATGAGCAGTTCTTC	CASSQGVTSGTLPYNEQFF
NA	TRBV15	TRBJ2-7	NA	TGTGCCACCAGCAGAGAGGGGCTCTCCTACGAGCAGTACTTC	CATSREGLSYEQYF
NA	TRBV14	TRBJ2-7	NA	TGTGCCAGCAGCCAAGACCCGGCGCCGATGCACGAGCAGTACTTC	CASSQDPAPMHEQYF
few	TRBV7-2	TRBJ2-3	TRBD2	TGTGCCAGCAGCTCCACCGGGACTACAAACACAGATACGCAGTATTTT	CASSSTGTTNTDTQYF
few	TRBV12-3/TRBV12-4	TRBJ1-2	TRBD1	TGTGCCAGCAGCGATCCGGGACAGGGCTATGGCTACACCTTC	CASSDPGQGYGYTF
NA	TRBV24-1	TRBJ2-1	NA	TGTGCCACCAGTGATTCGGCCAGAACCAAGCAGTTCTTC	CATSDSARTKQFF
NA	TRBV5-1	TRBJ2-3	NA	TGCGCCAGCAGCGACGCACAGGGAGAAGATACGCAGTATTTT	CASSDAQGEDTQYF
NA	TRBV25-1	TRBJ2-2	NA	TGTGCCAGCAGTGAAGCTGGCAGAGGGCCCACCGGGGAGCTGTTTTTT	CASSEAGRGPTGELFF
NA	TRBV12-3/TRBV12-4	TRBJ2-2	TRBD1	TGTGCCAGCAGCACCCACAGGGGGAAAGGGAACACCGGGGAGCTGTTTTTT	CASSTHRGKGNTGELFF
many	TRBV7-3	TRBJ2-2	NA	TGTGCCAGCAGCTCCTCGCGGGGCCGACATCGCTGGAGCACCGGGGAGCTGTTTTTT	CASSSSRGRHRWSTGELFF
NA	TRBV5-1	TRBJ1-1	TRBD1	TGCGCCAGCAGCTTGTGGGACAGGGCCGACACTGAAGCTTTCTTT	CASSLWDRADTEAFF
few	TRBV4-1	TRBJ2-7	NA	TGCGCCAGCAGCCAAGGCGTCAGCAGCTCCTACGAGCAGTACTTC	CASSQGVSSSYEQYF
NA	TRBV14	TRBJ2-7	TRBD2	TGTGCCAGCAGCCAATTCCCGACTAGCAACGAGCAGTACTTC	CASSQFPTSNEQYF
NA	TRBV29-1	TRBJ2-7	TRBD1	TGCAGCGTGGCCGGGACAGCCCCCTACGAGCAGTACTTC	CSVAGTAPYEQYF